What follows are 16 T cell receptor beta chains derived from one specimen sequenced in a study of T cells in Graves' hyperthyroidism and ophthalmopathy. Amplified regions were TCR beta CDR3 sequences from RNA transcripts. The study used the HTBI primer set for a first-round RT-PCR of the TCR CDR3. TCRdb fed the multiplex PCR reads into MiXCR, producing one record per CDR3 protein. The sample carries around 300,000 distinct CDR3 sequences, about 25% recorded once. The sequenced material came from blood. The receptor set was obtained from a middle-aged man with Graves' hyperthyroidism that later progressed to Graves' ophthalmopathy.

This clonotype has ten or more counts. The junction shows a germline mismatch at one end, possibly a read error. This chain links TRBV6-5 with TRBJ1-6, with D unresolved. The CDR3 is 14 amino acids. CDR1 and CDR2 from the germline V gene are MNHEY and SVGAGI. The chain's CDR3 is CASSYSTVNTPLHF. CDR3 sequence (DNA): TGTGCCAGCAGTTACTCGACGGTTAATACACCCCTCCACTTT.

This clonotype was observed at least ten times. This chain joins TRBV7-2 and TRBJ1-2; TRBD1 matches at 7 bases. This CDR3 comprises 15 residues. Germline assignment: CDR1 SGHTA and CDR2 FQGNSA. Trimming took 1 base from V and 4 from J; bases not matched to a gene: 6. CDR3 DNA: TGTGCCAGCAGCTTAGGTACCGGGACAGCCTATGGCTACACCTTC. It codes for CASSLGTGTAYGYTF.

This clonotype was counted ten times or more. This chain joins TRBV7-2 and TRBJ2-3, with D maybe TRBD1 (6 bases). CDR1 SGHTA and CDR2 FQGNSA come from the germline V gene. Trimming stripped 5 bases from V and 2 bases from J, with 14 bases between. The CDR3 consists of 15 residues. The chain's CDR3 is CASSLRDTITDTQYF. Here the CDR3 DNA reads TGTGCCAGCAGCCTCCGGGACACGATCACAGATACGCAGTATTTT.

This clonotype came up many times. The chain combines TRBV20-1 with TRBJ2-2; D is possibly TRBD1 (6 bases). Trimming took 3 bases from V and 5 from J, leaving 10 bases between them. CDR1 and CDR2 from the germline V gene are DFQATT and SNEGSKA (reference sequence). There are 13 residues in the CDR3. The chain's CDR3 is CSASPQGTGELFF. CDR3 coding DNA: TGCAGTGCTAGTCCTCAGGGGACCGGGGAGCTGTTTTTT.

This clonotype appeared many times. The junction shows a germline mismatch at one end, possibly a read error. J is TRBJ1-3 and V is TRBV7-7, with D unclear. The CDR3 totals 15 residues. In germline, CDR1 is SSHAT, CDR2 FNYEAQ (reference sequence). The DNA for the CDR3 is TGTGCTAGCAGCTTAGGCATAGACTCTGGAAACACCATATATTTT. It is translated as CASSLGIDSGNTIYF.

In its sample, this clonotype was seen many times. J is TRBJ2-2 and V is TRBV19; D is possibly TRBD1 (8 bases). CDR1 is LNHDA and CDR2 is SQIVND in the germline V gene (reference sequence). The CDR3 totals 13 residues. The CDR3 here is CAGGQGGTGELFF. The CDR3 DNA sequence: TGTGCGGGAGGACAGGGAGGGACCGGGGAGCTGTTTTTT.

This clonotype was counted at least ten times. The rearrangement joins TRBV20-1 to TRBJ2-5; 7 bases are shared with TRBD1. CDR3 length equals 13 residues. From germline, CDR1 is DFQATT and CDR2 SNEGSKA (reference sequence). The J segment lost 4 bases and the V segment lost 4 bases, leaving 6 bases of the junction unmatched. As DNA, the CDR3 is TGCAGTGCTAAGGGGGCTCTAGGAGAGACCCAGTACTTC. Its translation: CSAKGALGETQYF.

The table lists this clonotype with many counts. The chain recombines TRBV20-1 with TRBJ2-2; D may be TRBD1 or TRBD2 (5 bases each). The CDR3 totals 14 residues. Germline V gene sequence: CDR1 DFQATT, CDR2 SNEGSKA (reference sequence). The CDR3 coding sequence is TGCAGCTTTCGGGACGGGGAAAACACCGGGGAGCTGTTTTTT. Its protein product is CSFRDGENTGELFF.

This clonotype was seen at least ten times. This rearrangement joins TRBV28 to TRBJ1-5, with 8 bases that match TRBD1. The germline V gene encodes CDR1 MDHEN and CDR2 SYDVKM. The V gene end was trimmed by 3 bases and the J gene end by 9 bases; junction bases not matched to a gene: 7. The CDR3 spans 14 residues. CDR3 residues: CASSLVNRGAPQHF. CDR3 bases: TGTGCCAGCAGTTTGGTGAACAGGGGGGCGCCCCAGCATTTT.

This clonotype was recorded many times. The V and J genes are TRBV30 and TRBJ2-2, with TRBD1 identical over 7 bases. CDR3 length: 14 amino acids. The germline gives CDR1 GTSNPN, CDR2 SVGIG (reference sequence). J gave up 6 bases and V 1 base, and 5 bases lay outside the gene matches. Written as DNA, the CDR3 is TGTGCCTGGAGTGACAGGGGCCGGCCCGGGGAGCTGTTTTTT. It is translated as CAWSDRGRPGELFF.

This clonotype was recorded many times. V and J are TRBV2 and TRBJ2-7; maybe TRBD1 (6 bases). CDR1 and CDR2 from the germline V gene are SNHLY and FYNNEI. The V gene lost 10 bases and the J gene lost 1 base, with 17 bases spanning the gap. There are 14 residues in the CDR3. This chain's CDR3 is CATRQEMGSYEQYF. The CDR3, as DNA: TGTGCCACCCGACAGGAGATGGGGTCCTACGAGCAGTACTTC.

This clonotype was seen repeatedly, ten times or more. The chain employs TRBV7-2 and TRBJ1-2; D is ambiguous. Germline V gene lookup returns CDR1 SGHTA and CDR2 FQGNSA. Trimming shortened V by 2 bases and J by 4 bases, and 8 bases separated the two germline ends. This CDR3 contains 13 residues. The CDR3 is CASSLTRLYGYTF. For the CDR3, the DNA is TGTGCCAGCAGCTTAACCCGGCTCTATGGCTACACCTTC.

This clonotype was picked up many times. The chain joins TRBV24-1 to TRBJ1-2; the D gene is possibly TRBD1 (6 bases). The germline gives CDR1 KGHDR, CDR2 SFDVKD. The germline V and J ends were trimmed by 3 bases and 2 bases, with 12 bases remaining between them. This CDR3 spans 15 amino acids. DNA of the CDR3: TGTGCCACCAGTGATCCTTACAGGGAAAACTATGGCTACACCTTC. Translated, it gives CATSDPYRENYGYTF.

The V gene is TRBV6-2 or TRBV6-3, the J gene TRBJ2-7; 7 bases align to TRBD1. There are 16 residues in the CDR3. In germline, CDR1 is MNHEY, CDR2 SVGEGT. V shed 11 bases, J shed 2 bases, and the junction held 18 bases outside the gene matches. DNA of the CDR3: TGTGCCGGCCAGACAGGGAAGTCTCCTAGAACCTACGAGCAGTACTTC. Protein: CAGQTGKSPRTYEQYF.

The CDR3 loop reads CASSLREHYEQYF. The CDR3 bases are TGTGCCAGCAGCTTACGGGAACACTACGAGCAGTACTTC. V is TRBV11-1 and J is TRBJ2-7; tentative D call: TRBD2 (5 bases). Trimming took off 2 bases at V and 3 bases at J, with 8 bases between the two ends. The CDR3 has 13 amino acids. Germline assignment: CDR1 SGHAT and CDR2 FQDESV (reference sequence).

At least ten counts were recorded for this clonotype. The J gene is TRBJ1-1, the V gene TRBV12-3 or TRBV12-4; 8 positions match TRBD1. Trimming at V came to 6 bases and at J to 7 bases, leaving 7 bases not matched to a gene. The CDR3 totals 13 residues. The CDR3 DNA sequence: TGTGCCAGCAGCTCTGGGACAGGCTATGAAGCTTTCTTT. Protein product: CASSSGTGYEAFF.